Listed here are 13 T cell receptor beta chains from one sample, sequenced in a study of blood T cell repertoires in COVID-19. TCRdb keeps only in-frame clones here, not all; method: immunoSEQ multiplex PCR. Of roughly 40,000 clones detected, 88% appear once; the ten largest clones hold roughly 10%. Source material: peripheral blood. The receptors were sampled from a woman in her seventies with acute or convalescent COVID-19.

This rearrangement joins TRBV7-3 to TRBJ2-2, with 10 nucleotides matching TRBD2. Germline CDR1 reads SGHTA; CDR2 reads FQGTGA. J was trimmed by 6 bases and V by 1 base; bases with no gene match: 5. This CDR3 is built from 16 residues. The CDR3 region has the DNA TGTGCCAGCAGCTTAATGAGCGGGAGGGCCTCCGGGGAGCTGTTTTTT. It specifies CASSLMSGRASGELFF.

The chain is built from TRBV5-1 and TRBJ1-1; D gene unclear. The CDR3 has 15 residues. CDR1 and CDR2 from the germline V gene are SGHRS and YFSETQ. The V end was cut by 4 bases, the J end by 1 base, with 14 bases between. CDR3 in DNA: TGCGCCAGCAGCGCCATTTCTCAGAAGAACACTGAAGCTTTCTTT. Translating it yields CASSAISQKNTEAFF.

The chain links TRBV6-2 or TRBV6-3 to TRBJ2-2; the match to TRBD2 covers 7 bases. CDR3 length: 18 residues. Trimming removed 0 bases from V and 0 bases from J; junction bases left unmatched: 7. Germline V CDR1 and CDR2: MNHEY, SVGEGT. The CDR3 DNA reads as TGTGCCAGCAGTTACTCGAGTCTAGCGGCCGCGAACACCGGGGAGCTGTTTTTT. It specifies CASSYSSLAAANTGELFF.

J is TRBJ1-5 and V is TRBV19; D might be TRBD1 (6 bases). V dropped 5 bases and J dropped 5 bases, with 13 bases sitting between them. The CDR3 loop spans 14 amino acids. Germline V gives CDR1 LNHDA, CDR2 SQIVND (reference sequence). This chain's CDR3 is CASSATGTHQPQHF. CDR3 DNA: TGTGCCAGTAGTGCCACAGGGACGCATCAGCCCCAGCATTTT.

The chain carries TRBV5-1 and TRBJ2-5; 10 bases align to TRBD2. The CDR3 length is 15 residues. V dropped 1 base and J dropped 5; count of bases not matched to a gene: 5. Germline CDR1 and CDR2: SGHRS and YFSETQ. Here the CDR3 reads CASSLPSGSDETQYF. The CDR3 coding sequence is TGCGCCAGCAGCTTGCCTAGCGGGAGTGATGAGACCCAGTACTTC.

This chain uses TRBV7-9 with TRBJ2-5, with TRBD2 identical over 8 bases. Germline-derived CDR1 and CDR2 are SEHNR and FQNEAQ (reference sequence). This CDR3 has 17 amino acids. Germline trimming cut 1 base from V and 2 bases from J; bases unmatched to any gene: 9. The CDR3 reads CASSLGSLAGLQETQYF. CDR3 coding DNA: TGTGCCAGCAGCTTAGGTAGTTTAGCGGGATTACAAGAGACCCAGTACTTC. Complete variable domain (other parts from reference TRBV7-9 and TRBJ2-5): DTGVSQNPRHKITKRGQNVTFRCDPISEHNRLYWYRQTLGQGPEFLTYFQNEAQLEKSRLLSDRFSAERPKGSFSTLEIQRTEQGDSAMYLCASSLGSLAGLQETQYFGPGTRLLVL.

V usage is TRBV7-2 and J usage is TRBJ2-1; the D gene is possibly TRBD2 (5 bases). Germline V gene lookup returns CDR1 SGHTA and CDR2 FQGNSA. There are 15 residues in the CDR3. Trimming shortened V by 4 bases and J by 9 bases, and 19 bases separated the two germline ends. Here the CDR3 DNA reads TGTGCCAGCAGCTCATCCCCCGGGATAAGGAGTGAGCAGTTCTTC. Protein product: CASSSSPGIRSEQFF.

The chain uses TRBV27 and TRBJ2-3; the D is unclear. Germline lookup yields CDR1 MNHEY and CDR2 SMNVEV (reference sequence). The CDR3 covers 14 residues. V lost 1 base and J lost 0, with 5 bases in between. CDR3 nucleotides: TGTGCCAGCAGTTTATACAGTAGCACAGATACGCAGTATTTT. The encoded protein is CASSLYSSTDTQYF.

V gene TRBV25-1 combines with J gene TRBJ2-5, with 7 nucleotides matching TRBD1. Trimming cost V 5 bases and J 1 base; bases outside gene matches: 13. Germline V gene lookup returns CDR1 MGHDK and CDR2 SYGVNS. The CDR3 spans 17 residues. CDR3 protein: CASSRGRDSEIQETQYF. CDR3 coding DNA: TGTGCCAGCAGTCGGGGTCGGGACAGCGAAATCCAAGAGACCCAGTACTTC.

The sample holds a few counts of this clone. This chain uses TRBV6-1 with TRBJ2-2; 12 positions agree with TRBD1. After removal of 3 bases from V and 3 bases from J, the junction contained 2 bases not matched to a gene. In germline, CDR1 is MNHNS, CDR2 SASEGT. This CDR3 region has 16 residues. The CDR3 nucleotides read TGTGCCAGCAGTGAGGGACAGGGGGCTGACACCGGGGAGCTGTTTTTT. Protein: CASSEGQGADTGELFF.

The chain has TRBV29-1 and TRBJ2-1, with 7 bases identical to TRBD2. J was trimmed by 3 bases and V by 0 bases; bases with no gene match: 17. Germline values: CDR1 SQVTM, CDR2 ANQGSEA. There are 19 residues in the CDR3. CDR3 sequence (DNA): TGCAGCGTTGAAGATCGGTCCCATTTCGCGGGAGATTACTACAATGAGCAGTTCTTC. This gives the protein CSVEDRSHFAGDYYNEQFF.

V and J are TRBV3-1 (or the pseudogene TRBV3-2) and TRBJ1-1; possible D gene TRBD1, 5 bases. The CDR3 spans 12 residues. The germline V and J ends were trimmed by 3 bases and 11 bases, with 13 bases remaining between them. From germline, CDR1 is LGHDT and CDR2 YNNKEL (reference sequence). In nucleotides, the CDR3 is TGTGCCAGCAGCCAGGGGGGTTGGTGGGCTTTCTTT. Protein product: CASSQGGWWAFF.

J is TRBJ2-4 and V is TRBV11-2; TRBD1 aligns across 7 bases. V gave up 5 bases and J gave up 5 bases; unmatched junction bases: 6. This CDR3 is built from 14 residues. Germline CDR1 is SGHAT and CDR2 is FQNNGV. The CDR3 DNA reads as TGTGCCAGCAGCGGGACAGCCGCCGAAAACATTCAGTACTTC. Encoded protein: CASSGTAAENIQYF.